The T cell receptor beta chain under discussion was sequenced for a study of cytomegalovirus exposure and HLA in healthy donors. The PCR employed 60 Vbeta primers together with 13 Jbeta primers. Repertoires were generated with immunoSEQ multiplex PCR, while TCRdb's copy carries only in-frame clones and drops some. The repertoire has 90,000 to 100,000 clones, approximately 70% of them found once; the top ten carry approximately 2.9%. Deletions cut 11 bases from V and 2 bases from J, with 9 bases between. The CDR3 spans 11 residues. Germline V gene lookup returns CDR1 SEHNR and CDR2 FQNEAQ (reference sequence). A note on this clone: What it binds is unknown.

Study-wide results and limits: Later work showed greater clonal expansion in HLA-associated TCR beta chains than in equally common others. Most TCR beta V segments were productive about 90% or about 30% of the time in an earlier analysis.

The receptor comes from a man in his forties or fifties in good health and CMV-seronegative. Specimen: PBMCs. This chain joins TRBV7-9 and TRBJ1-2; the D is unclear. The CDR3 DNA sequence: TGTGCCCTGGGCGCCAACTATGGCTACACCTTC. Translated: CALGANYGYTF.